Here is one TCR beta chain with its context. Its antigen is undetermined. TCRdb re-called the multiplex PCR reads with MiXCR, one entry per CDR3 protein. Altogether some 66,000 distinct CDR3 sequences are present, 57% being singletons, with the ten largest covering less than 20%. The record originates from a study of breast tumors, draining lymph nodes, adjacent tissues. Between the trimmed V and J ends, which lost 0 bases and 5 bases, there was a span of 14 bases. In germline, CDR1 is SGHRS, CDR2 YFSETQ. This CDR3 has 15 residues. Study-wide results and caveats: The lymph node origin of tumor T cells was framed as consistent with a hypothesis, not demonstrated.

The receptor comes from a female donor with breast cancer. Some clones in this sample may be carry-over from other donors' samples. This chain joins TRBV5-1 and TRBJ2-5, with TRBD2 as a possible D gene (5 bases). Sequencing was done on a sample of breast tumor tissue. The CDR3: CASSLASPGHETQYF. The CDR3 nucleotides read TGCGCCAGCAGCTTGGCTAGCCCAGGTCACGAGACCCAGTACTTC.